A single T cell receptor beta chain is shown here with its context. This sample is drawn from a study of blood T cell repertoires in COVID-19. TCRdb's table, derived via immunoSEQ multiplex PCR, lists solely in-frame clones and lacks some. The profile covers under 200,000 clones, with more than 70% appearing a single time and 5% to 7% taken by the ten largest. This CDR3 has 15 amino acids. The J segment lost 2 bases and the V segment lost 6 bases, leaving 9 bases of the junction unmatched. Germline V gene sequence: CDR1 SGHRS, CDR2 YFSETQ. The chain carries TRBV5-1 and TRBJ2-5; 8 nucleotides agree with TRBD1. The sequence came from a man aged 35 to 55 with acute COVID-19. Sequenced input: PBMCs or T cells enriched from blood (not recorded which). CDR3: CASTPLGQGQETQYF. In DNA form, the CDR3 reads TGCGCCAGCACCCCCCTCGGACAGGGACAAGAGACCCAGTACTTC.